This TCR beta chain stems from a study of shared clonotypes between healthy human individuals. Study results and limitations: Investigators collected only blood, and repertoires in tissues likely differ.

CDR1 is SGHNT and CDR2 is YYREEE in the germline V gene (reference sequence). V lost 0 bases and J lost 0, with 6 bases in between. The CDR3 spans 15 residues. Researchers ran the assay at a deep level. The repertoire was sequenced with immunoSEQ multiplex PCR; TCRdb's copy has only in-frame clones and lacks some. The sample shows some 650,000 clones, about 97% of them seen only once. As to this clone: The antigen remains unidentified.

The chain employs TRBV5-4 and TRBJ1-4; no firm D call. This TCR came from a woman in her twenties or thirties in good health. Sequencing input: naive CD4+ T cells sorted from blood. Subset given: CD45RA+ positively selected. The CDR3 nucleotides read TGTGCCAGCAGCTTGGCCGCTGCAACTAATGAAAAACTGTTTTTT. This translates into CASSLAAATNEKLFF.